One sample yielded the 17 T cell receptor beta chains listed below, sequenced in a study of cytomegalovirus exposure and HLA in healthy donors. With 60 Vbeta and 13 Jbeta primers, the PCR was carried out. TCRdb keeps only in-frame clones here, not all; method: immunoSEQ multiplex PCR. Of tens of thousands of clones detected, around three fifths appear once; the ten largest clones hold roughly 15%. Sample: PBMCs. The receptors shown here come from a woman in her thirties or forties in good health and CMV-seropositive.

The chain is built from TRBV4-1 and TRBJ1-2; a possible D gene is TRBD1 (5 bases). V was cut by 4 bases and J by 0 bases, with 15 bases left in between. CDR3 length equals 16 residues. In germline, CDR1 is MGHRA, CDR2 YSYEKL. CDR3 protein: CASSPIGGFSNYGYTF. DNA for the CDR3: TGCGCCAGCAGCCCGATCGGGGGATTTTCTAACTATGGCTACACCTTC.

The V gene is TRBV7-2, the J gene TRBJ2-2; 10 bases agree with TRBD1. J was trimmed by 7 bases and V by 5 bases; bases with no gene match: 10. The CDR3 length is 16 residues. Germline V gene lookup returns CDR1 SGHTA and CDR2 FQGNSA. The CDR3 sequence is CASSLRDRGDHGELFF. CDR3 in DNA: TGTGCCAGCAGCCTCCGGGACAGGGGTGATCACGGGGAGCTGTTTTTT.

The rearrangement links TRBV28 to TRBJ1-1; unclear D gene. The CDR3 has 14 residues. The ends were cut back, 6 bases at V and 9 bases at J, with 20 bases in the middle. CDR1 and CDR2 from the germline V gene are MDHEN and SYDVKM. Here the CDR3 reads CASSFLQFRGQAFF. The DNA for the CDR3 is TGTGCCAGCAGCTTCCTCCAGTTCCGGGGTCAAGCTTTCTTT.

This clone appeared a few times. The genes are TRBV6-6 and TRBJ2-5; 11 bases are shared with TRBD1. The germline V gene encodes CDR1 MNHNY and CDR2 SVGAGI (reference sequence). V dropped 5 bases and J dropped 6; count of bases not matched to a gene: 11. The CDR3 loop spans 16 amino acids. The CDR3 here is CASSAIMGQGGKTQYF. The CDR3, as DNA: TGTGCCAGCAGTGCAATCATGGGACAGGGGGGAAAGACCCAGTACTTC.

J is TRBJ2-7 and V is TRBV6-5; TRBD2 agrees at 9 bases. Per the germline V gene, CDR1 is MNHEY and CDR2 is SVGAGI. The CDR3 spans 15 residues. The V and J ends lost 0 bases and 4 bases, in that order; junction bases with no gene match: 4. This CDR3 reads CASSYSPSGIYEQYF. CDR3 in DNA: TGTGCCAGCAGTTACTCTCCTAGCGGGATATACGAGCAGTACTTC.

V usage is TRBV30 and J usage is TRBJ1-6, with no clear D. CDR1 and CDR2 (germline): GTSNPN, SVGIG (reference sequence). The length of the CDR3 is 14 residues. V was clipped by 6 bases and J by 1 base, with 10 bases between them. The CDR3 region has the DNA TGTGCCTGCCGCCCGGGGTCCTATAATTCACCCCTCCACTTT. Amino acids: CACRPGSYNSPLHF. Full variable domain (outside the CDR3, taken from reference TRBV30 and TRBJ1-6): SQTIHQWPATLVQPVGSPLSLECTVEGTSNPNLYWYRQAAGRGLQLLFYSVGIGQISSEVPQNLSASRPQDRQFILSSKKLLLSDSGFYLCACRPGSYNSPLHFGNGTRLTVT.

The V call is TRBV28, the J call TRBJ1-2; D is perhaps TRBD1 (6 bases). Germline values: CDR1 MDHEN, CDR2 SYDVKM. The CDR3 is 12 residues long. Trimming removed 11 bases from V and 3 bases from J, with 13 bases in between. CDR3 coding DNA: TGTGCCGGGGGCCGTGAGGACTATGGCTACACCTTC. The encoded protein is CAGGREDYGYTF.

The V and J genes are TRBV4-3 and TRBJ1-2; TRBD1 matches 8 bases. Germline V gene data show CDR1 as LGHNA and CDR2 as YSLEER. This CDR3 has 15 residues. Germline trimming cut 1 base from V and 8 bases from J; bases unmatched to any gene: 9. This CDR3 is CASSQGTGIRYGYTF. Written as DNA, the CDR3 is TGCGCCAGCAGCCAAGGGACAGGGATTCGATACGGCTACACCTTC.

There are a few counts of this clone. The chain is built from TRBV28 and TRBJ2-1; TRBD1 agrees at 10 bases. The CDR3 has 19 amino acids. Germline-derived CDR1 and CDR2 are MDHEN and SYDVKM. With V trimmed by 3 bases and J by 0 bases, 11 bases remained unmatched. DNA for the CDR3: TGTGCCAGCAGTTTGGCGGGACAGGGGTTTGATATCTCCTACAATGAGCAGTTCTTC. Translation: CASSLAGQGFDISYNEQFF.

The V gene is TRBV5-1, the J gene TRBJ1-2; D is unclear. Looked up from germline, CDR1 is SGHRS and CDR2 is YFSETQ. V was pared by 0 bases and J by 4 bases, with 25 bases between. The CDR3 has 19 residues. For the CDR3, the DNA is TGCGCCAGCAGCTTGGCCGTTGGGCCAGAGGGAGACCTGGGCTATGGCTACACCTTC. It specifies CASSLAVGPEGDLGYGYTF.

The rearrangement joins TRBV6-4 to TRBJ2-7; TRBD2 matches at 10 bases. Germline CDR1 is MRHNA and CDR2 is SNTAGT. This CDR3 spans 17 amino acids. With 0 bases clipped from V and 3 bases from J, the junction kept 8 bases outside the gene matches. CDR3 in DNA: TGTGCCAGCAGTGACTCGGGGAATAGCGGGAGGTACTACGAGCAGTACTTC. It encodes CASSDSGNSGRYYEQYF.

The V call is TRBV28, the J call TRBJ2-5, with a tentative D call TRBD2 (6 bases). The CDR3 has 13 residues. CDR1 and CDR2 from the germline V gene are MDHEN and SYDVKM. V was trimmed by 7 bases and J by 2 bases, leaving 11 bases between them. Here the CDR3 reads CASTRDLQETQYF. The CDR3 DNA follows: TGTGCCAGCACCAGGGACTTACAAGAGACCCAGTACTTC.

The chain employs TRBV2 and TRBJ2-7; 9 bases align to TRBD2. From germline, CDR1 is SNHLY and CDR2 FYNNEI. The V gene end was trimmed by 0 bases and the J gene end by 3 bases; junction bases not matched to a gene: 9. CDR3 length: 17 residues. Here the CDR3 reads CASSEAVGLAGLYEQYF. CDR3 sequence (DNA): TGTGCCAGCAGTGAAGCGGTGGGGCTAGCGGGGCTCTACGAGCAGTACTTC.

This chain links TRBV21-1 with TRBJ1-1; no DNA check was done on the table's D call, TRBD1. TRBV21-1 is reported as a pseudogene. The CDR3 is made up of 16 amino acids. CDR3 protein: CASSKTVAGLNTEAFF. In DNA, the CDR3 is TGTGCCAGCAGCAAAACCGTGGCAGGGTTGAACACTGAAGCTTTCTTT.

CDR3 loop: CASSLVGQGAGEAFF. The CDR3 DNA sequence: TGTGCCAGCAGCTTAGTTGGACAGGGGGCTGGTGAAGCTTTCTTT. V usage is TRBV11-2 and J usage is TRBJ1-1; 11 nucleotides agree with TRBD1. Germline lookup yields CDR1 SGHAT and CDR2 FQNNGV. The J segment lost 7 bases and the V segment lost 1 base, leaving 5 bases of the junction unmatched. The CDR3 is 15 residues long.

The J gene is TRBJ2-7, the V gene TRBV5-4, with D possibly TRBD1 on 7 matching bases. Germline V gene data show CDR1 as SGHNT and CDR2 as YYREEE (reference sequence). The germline V and J ends were trimmed by 2 bases and 2 bases, with 8 bases remaining between them. The CDR3 runs 13 residues. This chain's CDR3 is CASSFRGAYEQYF. DNA of the CDR3: TGTGCCAGCAGCTTCAGGGGGGCCTACGAGCAGTACTTC. Variable domain in full (rest from reference TRBV5-4 and TRBJ2-7): ETGVTQSPTHLIKTRGQQVTLRCSSQSGHNTVSWYQQALGQGPQFIFQYYREEENGRGNFPPRFSGLQFPNYSSELNVNALELDDSALYLCASSFRGAYEQYFGPGTRLTVT.

This clone was seen more than once but under ten times. The chain uses TRBV19 and TRBJ1-1; 8 bases line up with TRBD1. This CDR3 comprises 15 residues. Germline lookup yields CDR1 LNHDA and CDR2 SQIVND (reference sequence). V trimming: 8 bases; J trimming: 0 bases; junction bases outside the gene matches: 8. The CDR3 nucleotides are TGTGCCAGTGTAAGGACAGGGCTAATGAACACTGAAGCTTTCTTT. As protein: CASVRTGLMNTEAFF.